One and the same sample provided the 31 T cell receptor beta chains below, sequenced in a study of shared T cell receptors in the human thymus. The protocol was immunoSEQ multiplex PCR, while the TCRdb copy is restricted to in-frame clones and leaves out a portion. The profile covers some 640,000 clones, with approximately 89% appearing a single time and 0.0094% taken by the ten largest. This sample was shared with a second study, whose subject was human thymus T cells.

Sequencing used thymocytes. The receptors were sampled from a boy in the first two years of life with a congenital heart defect.

V is TRBV5-1 and J is TRBJ2-7, with a weak D call TRBD2 (7 bases). The CDR3 sequence is 14 residues long. Germline V gives CDR1 SGHRS, CDR2 YFSETQ. Trimming left V 2 bases short and J 4 bases short, with 13 bases between. The CDR3 here is CASSLGGAPYEQYF. The CDR3 DNA reads as TGCGCCAGCAGCTTAGGGGGGGCTCCTTACGAGCAGTACTTC. The whole variable domain, filled in from reference TRBV5-1 and TRBJ2-7, reads KAGVTQTPRYLIKTRGQQVTLSCSPISGHRSVSWYQQTPGQGLQFLFEYFSETQRNKGNFPGRFSGRQFSNSRSEMNVSTLELGDSALYLCASSLGGAPYEQYFGPGTRLTVT.

This clone was detected only once. The V gene is TRBV5-1, the J gene TRBJ1-1, with D possibly TRBD1 on 5 matching bases. This CDR3 is built from 16 residues. CDR1 SGHRS and CDR2 YFSETQ come from the germline V gene. Trimming cost V 4 bases and J 2 bases, with 18 bases left between them. This CDR3 reads CASSPRRGGVNTEAFF. For the CDR3, the DNA is TGCGCCAGCAGCCCACGAAGGGGAGGGGTAAACACTGAAGCTTTCTTT. Supplemented by reference TRBV5-1 and TRBJ1-1, the full variable domain reads KAGVTQTPRYLIKTRGQQVTLSCSPISGHRSVSWYQQTPGQGLQFLFEYFSETQRNKGNFPGRFSGRQFSNSRSEMNVSTLELGDSALYLCASSPRRGGVNTEAFFGQGTRLTVV.

V gene TRBV27 combines with J gene TRBJ2-1; 11 bases line up with TRBD2. Trimming took 1 base from V and 7 from J; bases not matched to a gene: 15. The CDR3 length is 19 residues. Germline V gene data show CDR1 as MNHEY and CDR2 as SMNVEV (reference sequence). The CDR3 loop reads CASSLWFVGSGGAENEQFF. Written as DNA, the CDR3 is TGTGCCAGCAGTTTATGGTTCGTCGGTAGCGGGGGGGCAGAGAATGAGCAGTTCTTC.

The chain is built from TRBV18 and TRBJ2-7; a possible D gene is TRBD1 (5 bases). CDR3 length: 13 residues. V dropped 8 bases and J dropped 7 bases, with 18 bases sitting between them. Germline V gene data show CDR1 as KGHSH and CDR2 as LQKENI. CDR3 residues: CASGAFWAGEQYF. The CDR3 nucleotides read TGTGCCAGCGGGGCTTTTTGGGCAGGTGAGCAGTACTTC.

This clone has just one count. This chain uses TRBV19 with TRBJ1-5; D not certain. This CDR3 is built from 15 residues. The V end was cut by 1 base, the J end by 5 bases, with 12 bases between. Per the germline V gene, CDR1 is LNHDA and CDR2 is SQIVND (reference sequence). The CDR3 sequence is CASSIGERTYQPQHF. The CDR3 DNA reads TGTGCCAGTAGTATAGGCGAGCGGACCTATCAGCCCCAGCATTTT.

This chain links TRBV15 with TRBJ1-2; the D is unclear. Trimming stripped 1 base from V and 8 bases from J, with 11 bases between. The CDR3 spans 13 residues. The germline V gene has CDR1 LNHNV and CDR2 YYDKDF (reference sequence). The CDR3 region has the DNA TGTGCCACCAGCAGAGGATTAGCCCTAGGCTACACCTTC. Its protein product is CATSRGLALGYTF. Based on the CDR3 plus reference TRBV15 and TRBJ1-2, the full variable domain is DAMVIQNPRYQVTQFGKPVTLSCSQTLNHNVMYWYQQKSSQAPKLLFHYYDKDFNNEADTPDNFQSRRPNTSFCFLDIRSPGLGDTAMYLCATSRGLALGYTFGSGTRLTVV.

The chain has TRBV4-3 and TRBJ2-2; 11 nucleotides align to TRBD2. This CDR3 has 19 residues. Germline CDR1 and CDR2: LGHNA and YSLEER. With V trimmed by 2 bases and J by 3 bases, 11 bases remained unmatched. The CDR3 spells CASSQSYLLAGADTGELFF. The CDR3 nucleotides read TGCGCCAGCAGCCAATCCTATCTACTAGCGGGAGCAGACACCGGGGAGCTGTTTTTT.

The chain joins TRBV5-1 to TRBJ1-1; TRBD1 aligns across 8 bases. J gave up 0 bases and V 1 base, and 5 bases lay outside the gene matches. Germline CDR1 and CDR2: SGHRS and YFSETQ. This CDR3 has 16 residues. CDR3 region: CASSLTPGGLNTEAFF. The CDR3 nucleotides are TGCGCCAGCAGCTTGACCCCAGGGGGCCTGAACACTGAAGCTTTCTTT.

V is TRBV29-1 and J is TRBJ2-3; tentative D call: TRBD2 (6 bases). V was trimmed by 0 bases and J by 2 bases, leaving 18 bases between them. CDR3 length: 17 amino acids. In germline, CDR1 is SQVTM, CDR2 ANQGSEA. The CDR3 sequence: CSVEDLKRAKITDTQYF. The CDR3 DNA follows: TGCAGCGTTGAAGATCTTAAGCGGGCCAAGATCACAGATACGCAGTATTTT.

The DNA of the CDR3 is TGTGCCAGCAGAGGACAGGGGACCGGGGAGCTGTTTTTT. Translation: CASRGQGTGELFF. The chain combines TRBV6-1 with TRBJ2-2; 9 bases are shared with TRBD1. J was trimmed by 5 bases and V by 6 bases; bases with no gene match: 1. The CDR3 consists of 13 residues. Germline lookup yields CDR1 MNHNS and CDR2 SASEGT.

The chain is built from TRBV21-1 and TRBJ1-5; TRBD1 reflects the table's D call only, with no check against the DNA. TRBV21-1 is labeled a pseudogene. The CDR3 contains 16 residues. The CDR3 spells CASSRRTGGSNQPQHF. The CDR3 nucleotides are TGTGCCAGCAGCAGAAGGACAGGGGGTAGCAATCAGCCCCAGCATTTT.

The rearrangement links TRBV28 to TRBJ2-7, with TRBD2 matching 7 bases. The length of the CDR3 is 11 residues. V dropped 7 bases and J dropped 3; count of bases not matched to a gene: 0. From germline, CDR1 is MDHEN and CDR2 SYDVKM. The CDR3 loop reads CASTGGYEQYF. CDR3 nucleotides: TGTGCCAGCACGGGGGGCTACGAGCAGTACTTC.

This chain uses TRBV28 with TRBJ1-6, with D perhaps TRBD1 (5 bases). The V end lost 2 bases, the J end lost 9 bases, and 14 bases lay between the germline ends. The CDR3 is 15 residues long. Germline CDR1 MDHEN, CDR2 SYDVKM. The CDR3: CASSLVGRDSSPLHF. CDR3 nucleotide sequence: TGTGCCAGCAGTTTAGTCGGCAGGGATAGTTCACCCCTCCACTTT. Complete variable domain (other parts from reference TRBV28 and TRBJ1-6): DVKVTQSSRYLVKRTGEKVFLECVQDMDHENMFWYRQDPGLGLRLIYFSYDVKMKEKGDIPEGYSVSREKKERFSLILESASTNQTSMYLCASSLVGRDSSPLHFGNGTRLTVT.

This chain links TRBV28 with TRBJ2-7, with D possibly matching TRBD1 (7 bases). CDR1 and CDR2 from the germline V gene are MDHEN and SYDVKM. There are 14 residues in the CDR3. Between the trimmed V and J ends, which lost 6 bases and 6 bases, there was a span of 18 bases. This chain's CDR3 is CASSQGGRACEQYF. For the CDR3, the DNA is TGTGCCAGCAGCCAGGGGGGAAGAGCTTGCGAGCAGTACTTC.

The chain combines TRBV5-5 with TRBJ1-4, with TRBD1 matching over 7 bases. The CDR3 runs to 16 residues. V dropped 0 bases and J dropped 9; count of bases not matched to a gene: 11. Germline V lookup: CDR1 SGHKS, CDR2 YYEKEE (reference sequence). The CDR3 loop is CASSLDRPRQGQKLFF. The DNA of the CDR3 is TGTGCCAGCAGCTTGGATAGGCCAAGACAGGGTCAAAAACTGTTTTTT.

The rearrangement joins TRBV12-5 to TRBJ2-2; tentatively, D is TRBD2 (5 bases). V shed 1 base and J shed 4 bases, with 10 bases lying between them. CDR1 LGHNT and CDR2 FRNRAP come from the germline V gene. The length of the CDR3 is 15 residues. This chain's CDR3 is CASGLEVEGTGELFF. Here the CDR3 DNA reads TGTGCTAGTGGTTTGGAGGTAGAGGGCACCGGGGAGCTGTTTTTT.

This sequence joins TRBV11-2 and TRBJ2-2, with 10 bases identical to TRBD2. V gave up 4 bases and J gave up 0 bases; unmatched junction bases: 8. Germline V gene data show CDR1 as SGHAT and CDR2 as FQNNGV. The CDR3 extends over 18 amino acids. This CDR3 is CASSSPSGSMTNTGELFF. DNA for the CDR3: TGTGCCAGCAGCTCTCCTAGCGGGAGCATGACGAACACCGGGGAGCTGTTTTTT.

The gene calls are TRBV29-1 and TRBJ1-1; D not resolved. This CDR3 has 14 amino acids. The V end lost 4 bases, the J end lost 1 base, and 13 bases lay between the germline ends. Looked up from germline, CDR1 is SQVTM and CDR2 is ANQGSEA. The CDR3, as DNA: TGCAGCGTTGGCCACCGTGGGAGGAACACTGAAGCTTTCTTT. Translating gives CSVGHRGRNTEAFF.

The rearrangement links TRBV6-5 to TRBJ1-1; D not resolved. Germline CDR1 MNHEY, CDR2 SVGAGI. CDR3 size: 16 residues. V lost 4 bases and J 4 bases, leaving 19 bases between the germline ends. The CDR3 DNA follows: TGTGCCAGCAGTTGCCGCCGAGGGCTATCGGGCACTGAAGCTTTCTTT. It is translated as CASSCRRGLSGTEAFF.

V and J are TRBV2 and TRBJ2-5, with 9 bases lining up with TRBD2. Germline V lookup: CDR1 SNHLY, CDR2 FYNNEI. The CDR3 runs 16 residues. Trimming took 7 bases from V and 5 from J; bases not matched to a gene: 14. The CDR3 protein is CASTKRGGGALETQYF. The CDR3 DNA reads TGTGCCAGCACGAAACGGGGCGGGGGGGCCTTGGAGACCCAGTACTTC.

The chain is built from TRBV7-3 and TRBJ2-2; 14 nucleotides match TRBD2. Germline CDR1 reads SGHTA; CDR2 reads FQGTGA. The CDR3 consists of 20 residues. The V segment lost 6 bases and the J segment 1 base; nucleotides outside the gene matches: 13. The CDR3 DNA is TGTGCCAGCAGGGAGCTCCATTCGACTAGCGGGGGGGAGAACACCGGGGAGCTGTTTTTT. Translating it yields CASRELHSTSGGENTGELFF.

V gene TRBV2 combines with J gene TRBJ1-2, with D unresolved. Germline assignment: CDR1 SNHLY and CDR2 FYNNEI. With 6 bases removed from V and 2 bases from J, the gap between germline ends came to 4 bases. The CDR3 is made up of 11 amino acids. The CDR3 DNA reads TGTGCCAGCAGGCGGAACTATGGCTACACCTTC. This encodes CASRRNYGYTF.

This chain links TRBV11-2 with TRBJ2-7; TRBD2 matches at 14 bases. The CDR3 contains 16 residues. The junction had 5 bases not matched to a gene; V was cut back by 5 bases and J by 2 bases. Germline V gene lookup returns CDR1 SGHAT and CDR2 FQNNGV. Written as DNA, the CDR3 is TGTGCCAGCAGCCCAGGACTAGCGGGGGGCGCCTACGAGCAGTACTTC. It specifies CASSPGLAGGAYEQYF.

This clone is a singleton in its sample. This chain connects TRBV12-5 to TRBJ2-5; 9 bases match TRBD1. Germline loops: CDR1 LGHNT, CDR2 FRNRAP. Trimming cost V 0 bases and J 0 bases; bases outside gene matches: 8. This CDR3 is 18 amino acids long. CDR3 sequence: CASGLVQQGADYQETQYF. CDR3 in DNA: TGTGCTAGTGGTTTGGTACAACAGGGGGCCGATTACCAAGAGACCCAGTACTTC.

This clone turned up a few times. V usage is TRBV10-2 and J usage is TRBJ2-7, with 7 bases fitting TRBD2. J was trimmed by 0 bases and V by 7 bases; bases with no gene match: 6. The CDR3 contains 14 residues. Germline V gene lookup returns CDR1 WSHSY and CDR2 SAAADI. The CDR3 nucleotides read TGCGCCAGCACGGCGGGAGTAGGCTCCTACGAGCAGTACTTC. It codes for CASTAGVGSYEQYF.

Only one count was recorded for this clone. The chain uses TRBV5-4 and TRBJ2-1, with 7 bases matching TRBD2. Germline V gene sequence: CDR1 SGHNT, CDR2 YYREEE (reference sequence). The V and J ends lost 7 bases and 9 bases, in that order; junction bases with no gene match: 19. The CDR3 spans 16 residues. The CDR3 is CASGFSGERGFTEQFF. The CDR3 bases are TGTGCCAGCGGATTCTCTGGGGAGCGGGGCTTTACTGAGCAGTTCTTC.

The CDR3, as DNA: TGTGCCAGCAGCGAGGGGGGACAGAACCAAGAGACCCAGTACTTC. This codes for CASSEGGQNQETQYF. The V and J genes are TRBV6-5 and TRBJ2-5; possibly TRBD1 for D (7 bases). CDR3 length equals 15 residues. V dropped 6 bases and J dropped 0 bases, with 14 bases sitting between them. CDR1 and CDR2 from the germline V gene are MNHEY and SVGAGI.

CDR3 coding DNA: TGTGCCAGCACCTTAAGGGGGAGACTTAGCACAGATACGCAGTATTTT. Its translation is CASTLRGRLSTDTQYF. The rearrangement links TRBV27 to TRBJ2-3; D possibly corresponds to TRBD1 (6 bases). This CDR3 has 16 residues. Germline assignment: CDR1 MNHEY and CDR2 SMNVEV (reference sequence). V lost 7 bases to trimming and J lost 0 bases, with 17 bases between them.

J is TRBJ2-1 and V is TRBV5-1; D may be TRBD2 (5 bases). CDR3 length: 14 residues. V shed 2 bases and J shed 2 bases, with 8 bases lying between them. CDR1 and CDR2 from the germline V gene are SGHRS and YFSETQ. CDR3 in amino acids: CASSLPGTYNEQFF. The CDR3 nucleotides read TGCGCCAGCAGCTTACCGGGAACCTACAATGAGCAGTTCTTC. Together with reference TRBV5-1 and TRBJ2-1, the CDR3 gives the full variable domain: KAGVTQTPRYLIKTRGQQVTLSCSPISGHRSVSWYQQTPGQGLQFLFEYFSETQRNKGNFPGRFSGRQFSNSRSEMNVSTLELGDSALYLCASSLPGTYNEQFFGPGTRLTVL.

This clone has a handful of counts. This chain joins TRBV10-3 and TRBJ2-5; 9 positions match TRBD2. Trimming took 6 bases from V and 7 from J; bases not matched to a gene: 18. Germline V gives CDR1 ENHRY, CDR2 SYGVKD. The CDR3 contains 17 residues. This CDR3 reads CAISQGPSREGPGTQYF. For the CDR3, the DNA is TGTGCCATCAGCCAAGGCCCCTCGCGGGAGGGACCTGGGACCCAGTACTTC.

The chain is built from TRBV11-2 and TRBJ1-4; a possible D gene is TRBD1 (5 bases). Trimming took off 1 base at V and 8 bases at J, with 14 bases between the two ends. Germline values: CDR1 SGHAT, CDR2 FQNNGV. The CDR3 runs 15 residues. This CDR3 is CASSLGGRVREKLFF. The CDR3 region has the DNA TGTGCCAGCAGCTTAGGAGGCAGGGTTCGGGAAAAACTGTTTTTT.